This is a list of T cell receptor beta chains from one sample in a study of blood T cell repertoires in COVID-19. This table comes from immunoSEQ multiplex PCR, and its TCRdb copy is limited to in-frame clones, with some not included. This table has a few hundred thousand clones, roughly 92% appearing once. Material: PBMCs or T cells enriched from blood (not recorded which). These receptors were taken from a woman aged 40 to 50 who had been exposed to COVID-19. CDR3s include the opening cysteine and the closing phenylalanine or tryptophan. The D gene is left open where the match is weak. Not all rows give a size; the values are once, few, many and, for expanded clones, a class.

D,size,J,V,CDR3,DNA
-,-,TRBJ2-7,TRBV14,CASSQKQGRSYEQYF,TGTGCCAGCAGCCAGAAACAGGGCCGCTCCTACGAGCAGTACTTC
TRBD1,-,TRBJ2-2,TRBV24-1,CATTGTANTGELFF,TGTGCCACAACCGGGACAGCCAACACCGGGGAGCTGTTTTTT
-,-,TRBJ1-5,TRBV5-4,CASSLGGLNQPQHF,TGTGCCAGCAGCTTGGGGGGGCTGAATCAGCCCCAGCATTTT
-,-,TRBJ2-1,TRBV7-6,CASSSFRNEQFF,TGTGCCAGCAGTTCGTTCCGCAATGAGCAGTTCTTC
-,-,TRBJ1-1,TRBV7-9,CASTNSGHSEAFF,TGTGCCAGCACTAATAGCGGGCACTCGGAAGCTTTCTTT
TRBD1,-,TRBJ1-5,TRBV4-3,CASSLEAGGPQPQHF,TGCGCCAGCAGCCTGGAGGCAGGGGGCCCTCAGCCCCAGCATTTT
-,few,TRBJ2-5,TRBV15,CATSRAQGGETQYF,TGTGCCACCAGCAGAGCGCAGGGAGGCGAGACCCAGTACTTC
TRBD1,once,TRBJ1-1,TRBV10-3,CAISPTTGAGTEAFF,TGTGCCATCAGCCCGACAACAGGGGCTGGCACTGAAGCTTTCTTT
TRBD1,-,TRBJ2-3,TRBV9,CASSAPTQGDITDTQYF,TGTGCCAGCAGCGCCCCGACCCAGGGGGATATCACAGATACGCAGTATTTT
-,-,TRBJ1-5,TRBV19,CASTAGDASNQPQHF,TGTGCCAGTACGGCGGGCGATGCCTCAAATCAGCCCCAGCATTTT
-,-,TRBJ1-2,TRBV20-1,CSASSDRTYGYTF,TGCAGTGCTAGTTCGGACAGAACTTATGGCTACACCTTC
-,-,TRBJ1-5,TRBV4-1,CASSQDMRLNQPQHF,TGCGCCAGCAGCCAAGATATGCGCCTCAATCAGCCCCAGCATTTT
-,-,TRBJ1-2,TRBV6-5,CASSLGLRYGYTF,TGTGCCAGCAGCCTTGGGCTTCGCTATGGCTACACCTTC
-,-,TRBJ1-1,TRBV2,CASSGSDQVGGTEAFF,TGTGCCAGCAGTGGAAGTGATCAGGTCGGAGGTACTGAAGCTTTCTTT
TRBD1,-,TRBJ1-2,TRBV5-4,CASSLGGTDNGYTF,TGTGCCAGCAGCTTGGGGGGGACAGATAATGGCTACACCTTC
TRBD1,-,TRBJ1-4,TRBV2,CASSRTGLGEKLFF,TGTGCCAGCAGTAGGACAGGGTTAGGGGAAAAACTGTTTTTT
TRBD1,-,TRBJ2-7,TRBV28,CASSPGPGQPLRYEQYF,TGTGCCAGCAGTCCCGGTCCGGGACAGCCTCTAAGGTACGAGCAGTACTTC
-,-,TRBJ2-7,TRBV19,CASSSSPPEQYF,TGTGCCTCCAGTTCATCCCCCCCCGAGCAGTACTTC
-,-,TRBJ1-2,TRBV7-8,CASSQTDGGYTF,TGTGCCAGCAGCCAAACAGATGGGGGCTACACCTTC
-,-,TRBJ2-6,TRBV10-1,CASKDSPSGANVLTF,TGCGCCAGCAAAGACAGCCCCTCTGGGGCCAACGTCCTGACTTTC
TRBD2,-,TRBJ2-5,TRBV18,CASSPPGTSGRSETQYF,TGTGCCAGCTCACCGCCAGGGACTAGCGGGAGGTCGGAGACCCAGTACTTC
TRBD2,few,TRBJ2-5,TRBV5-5,CASSLAGAGGQETQYF,TGTGCCAGCAGCTTGGCTGGAGCGGGGGGCCAAGAGACCCAGTACTTC
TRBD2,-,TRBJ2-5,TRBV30,CAWRLAGGSETQYF,TGTGCCTGGAGACTAGCGGGAGGGTCAGAGACCCAGTACTTC
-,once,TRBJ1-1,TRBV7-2,CASSLRTANTEAFF,TGTGCCAGCAGCTTGAGGACAGCGAACACTGAAGCTTTCTTT
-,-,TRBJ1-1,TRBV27,CASSLSPGVEAFF,TGTGCCAGCAGTTTATCTCCGGGGGTTGAAGCTTTCTTT
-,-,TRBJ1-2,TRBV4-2,CASSQENTPNYGYTF,TGTGCCAGCAGCCAAGAGAACACCCCTAACTATGGCTACACCTTC
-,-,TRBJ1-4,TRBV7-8,CASSRSGGTEKLFF,TGTGCCAGCAGCAGATCCGGAGGTACTGAAAAACTGTTTTTT
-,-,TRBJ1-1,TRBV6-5,CASSPRAALNTEAFF,TGTGCCAGCAGTCCGAGGGCCGCTCTGAACACTGAAGCTTTCTTT
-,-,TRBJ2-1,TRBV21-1,CASSKAQGPGDEQFF,TGTGCCAGCAGCAAAGCGCAGGGGCCAGGCGATGAGCAGTTCTTC
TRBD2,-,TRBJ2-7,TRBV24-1,CATERYAGGVREQYF,TGTGCCACCGAGCGGTACGCGGGAGGAGTTCGTGAGCAGTACTTC
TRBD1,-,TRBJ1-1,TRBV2,CASSLQGTRTNTEAFF,TGTGCCAGCAGCCTACAGGGGACGAGGACGAACACTGAAGCTTTCTTT
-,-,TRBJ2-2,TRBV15,CATSREDRLITGELFF,TGTGCCACCAGCAGAGAGGACAGACTTATTACCGGGGAGCTGTTTTTT